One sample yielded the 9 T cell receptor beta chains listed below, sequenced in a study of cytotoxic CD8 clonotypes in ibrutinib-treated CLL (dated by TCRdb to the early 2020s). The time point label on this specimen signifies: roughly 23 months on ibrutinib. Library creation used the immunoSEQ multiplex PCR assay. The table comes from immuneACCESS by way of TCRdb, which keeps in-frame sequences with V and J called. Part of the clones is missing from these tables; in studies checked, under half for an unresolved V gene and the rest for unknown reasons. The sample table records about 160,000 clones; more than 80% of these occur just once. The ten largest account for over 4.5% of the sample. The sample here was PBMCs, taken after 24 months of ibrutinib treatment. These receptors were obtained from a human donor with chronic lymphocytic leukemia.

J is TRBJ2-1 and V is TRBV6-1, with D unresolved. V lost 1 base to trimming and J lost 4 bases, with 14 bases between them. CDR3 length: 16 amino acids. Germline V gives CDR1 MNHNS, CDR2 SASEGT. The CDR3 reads CASSEGVFAKYNEQFF. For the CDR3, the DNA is TGTGCCAGCAGTGAAGGGGTCTTCGCTAAATACAATGAGCAGTTCTTC.

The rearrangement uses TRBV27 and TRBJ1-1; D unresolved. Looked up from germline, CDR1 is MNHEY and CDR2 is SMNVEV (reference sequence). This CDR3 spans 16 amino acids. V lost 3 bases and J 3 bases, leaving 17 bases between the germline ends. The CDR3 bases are TGTGCCAGCAGTTTCTGGAAACCCCCGCGGGACACTGAAGCTTTCTTT. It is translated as CASSFWKPPRDTEAFF.

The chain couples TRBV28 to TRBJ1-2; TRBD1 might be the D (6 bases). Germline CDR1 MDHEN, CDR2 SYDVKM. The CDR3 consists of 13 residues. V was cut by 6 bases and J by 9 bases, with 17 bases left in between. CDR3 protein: CASRRGTTSRYTF. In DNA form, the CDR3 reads TGTGCCAGCAGGAGAGGGACAACATCGCGCTACACCTTC.

The CDR3 DNA sequence: TGTGCCAGCAGCTTATGGGGAGCGGGGGCTGTTGTTACGCAGTATTTT. Translating gives CASSLWGAGAVVTQYF. The chain couples TRBV7-2 to TRBJ2-3; 8 positions match TRBD2. V was clipped by 2 bases and J by 8 bases; unmatched bases: 12. Germline CDR1 reads SGHTA; CDR2 reads FQGNSA. This CDR3 is built from 16 residues.

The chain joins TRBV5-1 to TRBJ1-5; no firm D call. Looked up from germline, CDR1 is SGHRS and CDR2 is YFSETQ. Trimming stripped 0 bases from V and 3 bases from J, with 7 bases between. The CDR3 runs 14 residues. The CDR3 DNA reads TGCGCCAGCAGCTTGGAGGGCCCCAATCAGCCCCAGCATTTT. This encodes CASSLEGPNQPQHF. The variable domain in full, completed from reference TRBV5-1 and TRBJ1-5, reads KAGVTQTPRYLIKTRGQQVTLSCSPISGHRSVSWYQQTPGQGLQFLFEYFSETQRNKGNFPGRFSGRQFSNSRSEMNVSTLELGDSALYLCASSLEGPNQPQHFGDGTRLSIL.

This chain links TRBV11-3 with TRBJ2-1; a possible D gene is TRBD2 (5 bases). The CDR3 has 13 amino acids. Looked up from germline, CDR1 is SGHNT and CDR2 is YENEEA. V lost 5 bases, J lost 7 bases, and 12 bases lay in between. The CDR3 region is CASSPPRGNEQFF. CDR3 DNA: TGTGCCAGCAGCCCCCCCCGGGGAAATGAGCAGTTCTTC.

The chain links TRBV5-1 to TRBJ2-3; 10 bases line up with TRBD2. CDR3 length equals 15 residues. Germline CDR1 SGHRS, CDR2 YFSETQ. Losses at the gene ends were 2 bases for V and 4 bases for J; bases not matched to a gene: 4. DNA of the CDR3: TGCGCCAGCAGCTTAACTAGCGGGAAAGCAGATACGCAGTATTTT. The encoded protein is CASSLTSGKADTQYF.

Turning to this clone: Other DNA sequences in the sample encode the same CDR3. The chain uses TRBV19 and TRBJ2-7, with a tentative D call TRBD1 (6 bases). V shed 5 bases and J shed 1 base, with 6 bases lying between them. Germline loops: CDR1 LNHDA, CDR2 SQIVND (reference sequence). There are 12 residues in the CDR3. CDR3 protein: CASSGTSYEQYF. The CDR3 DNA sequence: TGTGCCAGTAGTGGGACATCCTACGAGCAGTACTTC.

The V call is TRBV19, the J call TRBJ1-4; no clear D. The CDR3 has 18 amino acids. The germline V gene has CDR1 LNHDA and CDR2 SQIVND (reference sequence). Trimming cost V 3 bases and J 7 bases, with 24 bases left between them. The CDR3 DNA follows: TGTGCCAGTAGTATCGGAAACCATATGGAGGGTGAGGGTGAAAAACTGTTTTTT. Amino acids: CASSIGNHMEGEGEKLFF.